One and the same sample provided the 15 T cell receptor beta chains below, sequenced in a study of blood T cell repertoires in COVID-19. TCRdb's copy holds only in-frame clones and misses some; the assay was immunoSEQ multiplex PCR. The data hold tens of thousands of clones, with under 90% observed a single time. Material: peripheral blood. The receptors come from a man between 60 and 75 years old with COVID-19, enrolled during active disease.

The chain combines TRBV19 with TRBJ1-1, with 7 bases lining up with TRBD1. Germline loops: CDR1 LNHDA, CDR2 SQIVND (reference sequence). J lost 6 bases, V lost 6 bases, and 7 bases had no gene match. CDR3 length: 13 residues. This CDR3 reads CASRGTAGPEAFF. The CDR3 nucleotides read TGTGCCAGTAGGGGGACAGCCGGACCTGAAGCTTTCTTT.

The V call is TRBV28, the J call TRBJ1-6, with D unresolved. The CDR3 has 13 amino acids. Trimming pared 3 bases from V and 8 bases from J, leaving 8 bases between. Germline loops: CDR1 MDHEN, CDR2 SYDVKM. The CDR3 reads CASSFPFYSPLHF. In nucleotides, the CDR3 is TGTGCCAGCAGTTTCCCTTTCTATTCACCCCTCCACTTT.

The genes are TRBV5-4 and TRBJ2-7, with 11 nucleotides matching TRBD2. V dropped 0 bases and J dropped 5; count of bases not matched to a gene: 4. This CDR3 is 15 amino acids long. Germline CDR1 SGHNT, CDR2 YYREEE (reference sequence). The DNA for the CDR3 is TGTGCCAGCAGCTTGGCCACACTAGCGGGAGACGAGCAGTACTTC. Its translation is CASSLATLAGDEQYF.

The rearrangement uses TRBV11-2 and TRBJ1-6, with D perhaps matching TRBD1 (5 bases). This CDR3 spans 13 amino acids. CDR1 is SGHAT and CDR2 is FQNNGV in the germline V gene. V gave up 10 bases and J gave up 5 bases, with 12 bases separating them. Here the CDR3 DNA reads TGTGCCACCGCCGGGACTCATAATTCACCCCTCCACTTT. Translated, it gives CATAGTHNSPLHF.

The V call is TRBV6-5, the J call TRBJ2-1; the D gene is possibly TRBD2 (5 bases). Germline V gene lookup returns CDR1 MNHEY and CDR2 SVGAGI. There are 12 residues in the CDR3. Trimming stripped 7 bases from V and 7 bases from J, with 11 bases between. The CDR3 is CASNRERNEQFF. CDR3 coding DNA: TGTGCCAGCAACCGGGAAAGGAATGAGCAGTTCTTC.

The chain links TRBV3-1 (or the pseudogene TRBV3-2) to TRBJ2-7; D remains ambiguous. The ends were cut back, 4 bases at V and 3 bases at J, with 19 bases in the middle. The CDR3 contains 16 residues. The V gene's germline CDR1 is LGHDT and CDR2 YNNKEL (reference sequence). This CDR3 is CASSRLPPSAVYEQYF. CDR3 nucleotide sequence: TGTGCCAGCAGCCGCCTCCCTCCGAGCGCGGTCTACGAGCAGTACTTC.

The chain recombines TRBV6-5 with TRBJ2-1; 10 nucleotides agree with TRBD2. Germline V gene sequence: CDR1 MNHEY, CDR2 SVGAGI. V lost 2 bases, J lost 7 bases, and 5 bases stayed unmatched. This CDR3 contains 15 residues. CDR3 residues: CASSYGAGGRNEQFF. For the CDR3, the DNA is TGTGCCAGCAGTTACGGAGCGGGAGGGAGGAATGAGCAGTTCTTC.

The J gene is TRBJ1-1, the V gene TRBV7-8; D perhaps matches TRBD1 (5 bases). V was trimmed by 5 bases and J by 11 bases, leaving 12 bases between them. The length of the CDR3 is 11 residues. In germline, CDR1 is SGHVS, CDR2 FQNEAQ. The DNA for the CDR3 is TGTGCCAGCAGCCCGGGGGGGTTGGCTTTCTTT. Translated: CASSPGGLAFF.

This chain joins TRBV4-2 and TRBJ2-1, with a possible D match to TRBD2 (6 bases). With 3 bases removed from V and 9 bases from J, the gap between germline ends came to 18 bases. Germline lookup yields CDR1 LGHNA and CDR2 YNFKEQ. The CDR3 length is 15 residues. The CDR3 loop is CASSQGDSRDSEQFF. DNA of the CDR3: TGTGCCAGCAGCCAGGGGGACTCCAGAGACTCTGAGCAGTTCTTC.

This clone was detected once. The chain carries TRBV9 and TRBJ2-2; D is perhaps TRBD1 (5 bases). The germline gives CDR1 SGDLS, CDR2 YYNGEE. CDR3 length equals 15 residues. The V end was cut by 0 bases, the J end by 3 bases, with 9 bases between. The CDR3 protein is CASSVAGIHTGELFF. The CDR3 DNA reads TGTGCCAGCAGCGTAGCAGGGATCCACACCGGGGAGCTGTTTTTT.

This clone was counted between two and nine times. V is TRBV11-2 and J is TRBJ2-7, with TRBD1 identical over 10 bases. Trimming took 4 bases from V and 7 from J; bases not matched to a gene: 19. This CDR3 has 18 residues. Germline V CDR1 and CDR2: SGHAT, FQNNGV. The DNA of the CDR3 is TGTGCCAGCAGCTCCACTTACTACCGGGACAGGGGCGCGGAAGAGCAGTACTTC. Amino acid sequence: CASSSTYYRDRGAEEQYF.

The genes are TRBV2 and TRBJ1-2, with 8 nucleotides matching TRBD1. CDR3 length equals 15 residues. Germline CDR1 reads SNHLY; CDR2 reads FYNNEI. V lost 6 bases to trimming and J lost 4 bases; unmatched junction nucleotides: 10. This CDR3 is CASRAEDRAFYGYTF. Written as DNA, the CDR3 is TGTGCCAGCAGGGCCGAGGACAGGGCCTTCTATGGCTACACCTTC.

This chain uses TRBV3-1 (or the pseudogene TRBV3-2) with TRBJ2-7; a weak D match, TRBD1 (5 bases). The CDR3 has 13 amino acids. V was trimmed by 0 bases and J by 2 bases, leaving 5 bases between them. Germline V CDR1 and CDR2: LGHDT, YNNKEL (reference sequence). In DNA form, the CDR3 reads TGTGCCAGCAGCCAAGAGGACACCTACGAGCAGTACTTC. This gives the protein CASSQEDTYEQYF.

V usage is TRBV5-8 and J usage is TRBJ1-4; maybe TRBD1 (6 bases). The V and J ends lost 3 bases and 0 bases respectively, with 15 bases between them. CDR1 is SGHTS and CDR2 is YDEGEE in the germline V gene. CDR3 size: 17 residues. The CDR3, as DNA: TGTGCCAGCAGCTATTTGGGGGCTCCAACAACTAATGAAAAACTGTTTTTT. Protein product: CASSYLGAPTTNEKLFF.

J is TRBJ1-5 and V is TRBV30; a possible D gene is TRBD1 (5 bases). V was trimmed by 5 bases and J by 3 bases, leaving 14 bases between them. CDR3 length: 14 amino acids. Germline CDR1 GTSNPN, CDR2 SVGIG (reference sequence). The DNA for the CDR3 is TGTGCCTGGGCCGCCGACAGTTCCAATCAGCCCCAGCATTTT. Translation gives CAWAADSSNQPQHF.